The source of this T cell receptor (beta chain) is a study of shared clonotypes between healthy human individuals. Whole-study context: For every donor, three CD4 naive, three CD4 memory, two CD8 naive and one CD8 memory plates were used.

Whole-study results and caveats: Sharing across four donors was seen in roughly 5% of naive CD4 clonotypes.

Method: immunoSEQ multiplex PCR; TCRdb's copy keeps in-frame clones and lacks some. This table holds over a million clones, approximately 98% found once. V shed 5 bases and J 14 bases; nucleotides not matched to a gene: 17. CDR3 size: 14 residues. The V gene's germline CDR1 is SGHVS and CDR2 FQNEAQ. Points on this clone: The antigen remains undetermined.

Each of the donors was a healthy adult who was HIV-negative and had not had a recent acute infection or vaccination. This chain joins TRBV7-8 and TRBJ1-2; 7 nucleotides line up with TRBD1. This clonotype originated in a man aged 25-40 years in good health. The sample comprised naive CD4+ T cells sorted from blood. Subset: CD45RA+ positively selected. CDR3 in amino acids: CASSRTRDSLLKTF. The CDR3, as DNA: TGTGCCAGCAGCCGTACCCGGGACAGCCTACTTAAAACCTTC.